Following are 21 T cell receptor beta chains from one sample sequenced in a study of shared clonotypes between healthy human individuals. Generated by immunoSEQ multiplex PCR, the TCRdb table keeps only in-frame clones and is missing some. The sample has roughly 510,000 clones, about 80% seen once. Sequencing was done on a sample of PBMCs. Receptors originate from a woman between 40 and 55 years old in good health. Some clones in this sample may be carry-over from other donors' samples.

The gene calls are TRBV18 and TRBJ1-1; 10 bases are a match to TRBD1. The trim removed 0 bases at V and 3 bases at J, leaving 4 bases unmatched. The germline gives CDR1 KGHSH, CDR2 LQKENI. The CDR3 has 16 amino acids. Here the CDR3 DNA reads TGTGCCAGCTCACCACCAACCGGGACAGGGGACACTGAAGCTTTCTTT. Encoded protein: CASSPPTGTGDTEAFF.

The chain recombines TRBV11-2 with TRBJ1-1, with TRBD1 matching over 9 bases. The CDR3 sequence is 15 residues long. The V and J ends lost 0 bases and 5 bases, in that order; junction bases with no gene match: 4. CDR1 is SGHAT and CDR2 is FQNNGV in the germline V gene. CDR3 in DNA: TGTGCCAGCAGCTTAGAAGGACAGGGGTGGACTGAAGCTTTCTTT. This codes for CASSLEGQGWTEAFF.

V usage is TRBV6-1 and J usage is TRBJ2-3, with 14 bases matching TRBD2. V lost 2 bases, J lost 6 bases, and 4 bases stayed unmatched. Germline V gene data show CDR1 as MNHNS and CDR2 as SASEGT. This CDR3 has 16 amino acids. The chain's CDR3 is CASSEIGTSGSDTQYF. CDR3 in DNA: TGTGCCAGCAGTGAAATCGGGACTAGCGGGAGCGATACGCAGTATTTT.

V usage is TRBV2 and J usage is TRBJ1-2, with 12 bases fitting TRBD1. The germline V gene has CDR1 SNHLY and CDR2 FYNNEI. This CDR3 is built from 15 residues. V trimming: 5 bases; J trimming: 5 bases; junction bases outside the gene matches: 6. CDR3: CASSWDRGPRYGYTF. The CDR3 coding sequence is TGTGCCAGCAGTTGGGACAGGGGGCCGCGGTATGGCTACACCTTC.

The chain uses TRBV27 and TRBJ2-1; D is undetermined. CDR1 is MNHEY, CDR2 SMNVEV, per germline (reference sequence). The CDR3 runs to 15 residues. V shed 0 bases and J shed 3 bases, with 9 bases lying between them. The CDR3 spells CASSLSPQFYNEQFF. CDR3 DNA sequence: TGTGCCAGCAGTTTATCACCCCAGTTCTACAATGAGCAGTTCTTC.

The chain has TRBV9 and TRBJ1-2; maybe TRBD1 (5 bases). This CDR3 is built from 14 residues. Germline V gene lookup returns CDR1 SGDLS and CDR2 YYNGEE. Trimming stripped 3 bases from V and 1 base from J, with 10 bases between. DNA for the CDR3: TGTGCCAGCAGCGCCGGGACGGGTAACTATGGCTACACCTTC. Encoded protein: CASSAGTGNYGYTF.

Concerning this clone: Other DNA sequences in this specimen translate into the identical CDR3. This sequence joins TRBV6-5 and TRBJ1-2; D call uncertain. CDR3 size: 13 residues. Trimming took 6 bases from V and 4 from J, leaving 12 bases between them. Per the germline V gene, CDR1 is MNHEY and CDR2 is SVGAGI. The CDR3 protein is CASSPRVVYGYTF. CDR3 nucleotide sequence: TGTGCCAGCAGCCCACGGGTAGTCTATGGCTACACCTTC.

The chain carries TRBV5-1 and TRBJ2-7; 11 positions match TRBD1. This CDR3 has 15 amino acids. J lost 4 bases, V lost 2 bases, and 5 bases had no gene match. CDR1 and CDR2 from the germline V gene are SGHRS and YFSETQ. CDR3 sequence (DNA): TGCGCCAGCAGCTTCGGGACAGGGGGGCTTTACGAGCAGTACTTC. It codes for CASSFGTGGLYEQYF.

The chain carries TRBV11-3 and TRBJ1-3; a possible D gene is TRBD1 (5 bases). The V gene lost 5 bases and the J gene lost 7 bases, with 21 bases spanning the gap. Germline CDR1 SGHNT, CDR2 YENEEA. The CDR3 runs 16 residues. CDR3 bases: TGTGCCAGCAGCAAGGGGCGCATCTTGTCCCTCAACACCATATATTTT. Translating it yields CASSKGRILSLNTIYF. Full variable domain (outside the CDR3, taken from reference TRBV11-3 and TRBJ1-3): EAGVVQSPRYKIIEKKQPVAFWCNPISGHNTLYWYLQNLGQGPELLIRYENEEAVDDSQLPKDRFSAERLKGVDSTLKIQPAELGDSAVYLCASSKGRILSLNTIYFGEGSWLTVV.

The CDR3 is CASSPESGQSTDTQYF. CDR3 coding DNA: TGTGCCAGCAGCCCAGAATCAGGCCAGAGCACAGATACGCAGTATTTT. The V call is TRBV7-9, the J call TRBJ2-3; D is unclear. Germline V lookup: CDR1 SEHNR, CDR2 FQNEAQ (reference sequence). The CDR3 is 16 amino acids. Deletions cut 5 bases from V and 0 bases from J, with 15 bases between.

This chain connects TRBV5-1 to TRBJ2-3, with D possibly matching TRBD2 (6 bases). Per the germline V gene, CDR1 is SGHRS and CDR2 is YFSETQ. The CDR3 length is 16 residues. V lost 0 bases to trimming and J lost 2 bases, with 13 bases between them. This CDR3 reads CASSLGLLAPTDTQYF. The CDR3 DNA is TGCGCCAGCAGCTTGGGCCTACTAGCTCCCACAGATACGCAGTATTTT.

V is TRBV18 and J is TRBJ1-4; 7 nucleotides line up with TRBD1. Germline assignment: CDR1 KGHSH and CDR2 LQKENI. With 6 bases clipped from V and 6 bases from J, the junction kept 4 bases outside the gene matches. The CDR3 has 13 amino acids. CDR3 sequence (DNA): TGTGCCAGCTCTGGGGACAGATATGAAAAACTGTTTTTT. The encoded protein is CASSGDRYEKLFF.

The chain employs TRBV11-3 and TRBJ2-1; 9 nucleotides align to TRBD2. With V trimmed by 1 base and J by 4 bases, 2 bases remained unmatched. This CDR3 has 15 residues. The germline gives CDR1 SGHNT, CDR2 YENEEA. Here the CDR3 DNA reads TGTGCCAGCAGCTTAGCTAGCGGGACATACAATGAGCAGTTCTTC. This gives the protein CASSLASGTYNEQFF.

V and J are TRBV10-3 and TRBJ2-7; TRBD2 agrees at 12 bases. The CDR3 has 16 residues. Germline lookup yields CDR1 ENHRY and CDR2 SYGVKD. Germline trimming cut 6 bases from V and 2 bases from J; bases unmatched to any gene: 8. CDR3 sequence: CAIRALLAGGPYEQYF. The CDR3 region has the DNA TGTGCCATCAGGGCCCTCCTAGCGGGAGGGCCCTACGAGCAGTACTTC.

The V gene is TRBV4-1, the J gene TRBJ2-1, with TRBD2 identical over 12 bases. Germline loops: CDR1 MGHRA, CDR2 YSYEKL. CDR3 size: 20 residues. The V segment lost 0 bases and the J segment 7 bases; nucleotides outside the gene matches: 16. The CDR3 DNA is TGCGCCAGCAGCCAAGATAAGAGGGCTAGCGGGAGGGCCGGCCCAAATGAGCAGTTCTTC. It specifies CASSQDKRASGRAGPNEQFF.

This chain uses TRBV6-5 with TRBJ1-2; a weak D match, TRBD1 (5 bases). Germline loops: CDR1 MNHEY, CDR2 SVGAGI. CDR3 size: 14 residues. The ends were cut back, 5 bases at V and 4 bases at J, with 14 bases in the middle. As DNA, the CDR3 is TGTGCCAGCAGTAGCTGGGACGGACTCTATGGCTACACCTTC. This sequence encodes CASSSWDGLYGYTF.

The CDR3 nucleotides read TGTGCCAGCAGCCAAGCGGGACCCTACAATGAGCAGTTCTTC. It is translated as CASSQAGPYNEQFF. The chain uses TRBV14 and TRBJ2-1; D assignment may be TRBD1 or TRBD2 (5 bases each). This CDR3 region has 14 residues. Germline CDR1 reads SGHDN; CDR2 reads FVKESK. V was pared by 1 base and J by 2 bases, with 6 bases between.

The V call is TRBV6-5, the J call TRBJ2-1; possible D gene TRBD2, 6 bases. CDR1 and CDR2 (germline): MNHEY, SVGAGI. CDR3 size: 12 residues. Trimming removed 6 bases from V and 8 bases from J, with 11 bases in between. The CDR3 DNA reads as TGTGCCAGCAGCGGGAGAGGCCATGAGCAGTTCTTC. As protein: CASSGRGHEQFF.

This chain uses TRBV7-9 with TRBJ1-4; 7 bases align to TRBD1. Looked up from germline, CDR1 is SEHNR and CDR2 is FQNEAQ (reference sequence). V lost 8 bases to trimming and J lost 3 bases; unmatched junction nucleotides: 9. CDR3 size: 15 residues. The CDR3 protein is CASATQGGANEKLFF. As DNA, the CDR3 is TGTGCCAGCGCTACGCAGGGGGGTGCTAATGAAAAACTGTTTTTT.

This clone was recorded once. V gene TRBV5-1 combines with J gene TRBJ1-6; TRBD1 matches at 12 bases. CDR3 length: 17 amino acids. Looked up from germline, CDR1 is SGHRS and CDR2 is YFSETQ. V lost 4 bases to trimming and J lost 5 bases; unmatched junction nucleotides: 7. CDR3 sequence: CASSRGQGAFDNSPLHF. The CDR3 DNA reads TGCGCCAGCAGCAGGGGACAGGGGGCGTTCGATAATTCACCCCTCCACTTT.

The V and J genes are TRBV27 and TRBJ2-1, with TRBD2 identical over 13 bases. This CDR3 contains 15 residues. Germline-derived CDR1 and CDR2 are MNHEY and SMNVEV (reference sequence). V shed 5 bases, J shed 12 bases, and the junction held 10 bases outside the gene matches. In nucleotides, the CDR3 is TGTGCCAGCAGTCCGACCGGGACTAGCGGGGTGGGGCAGTTCTTC. This encodes CASSPTGTSGVGQFF.